This record looks at one TCR beta chain sequence and its context. The data originate from a study of blood T cell repertoires in COVID-19. Original processing notes: The assay estimated nucleated cells by amplifying reference gene primers. Assay used: immunoSEQ multiplex PCR; TCRdb lists only in-frame clones, some missing. The DNA was the basis for D and trimming; V, J and clone size are from that table. The table includes 150,000 or so clones, approximately 90% detected once. CDR3 size: 15 residues. J lost 4 bases, V lost 3 bases, and 7 bases had no gene match. Germline CDR1 reads SGHRS; CDR2 reads YFSETQ. Seattle participants joined during active infection and were tracked over time.

Sequenced material: peripheral blood. The V and J genes are TRBV5-1 and TRBJ1-2, with 9 bases lining up with TRBD1. This sequence originates from a man between 18 and 35 years old with COVID-19, enrolled during active disease. This chain's CDR3 is CASSSGQGKVYGYTF. DNA of the CDR3: TGCGCCAGCAGCTCGGGACAGGGCAAAGTCTATGGCTACACCTTC.